This TCR beta chain was captured by sequencing in a study of shared clonotypes between healthy human individuals. The length of the CDR3 is 14 residues. With 4 bases removed from V and 13 bases from J, the gap between germline ends came to 20 bases. Germline V gene lookup returns CDR1 LGHNA and CDR2 YSLEER. About this clone itself: What it binds is not known.

CD8 cells regarded as naive lacked CD45RO, were positively chosen for CCR7, and omitted terminally differentiated effector memory CD45RA+ cells. General study points: Represented genetic and exposure-history diversity was restricted by having few donors.

Assay: immunoSEQ multiplex PCR; the TCRdb copy retains only in-frame clones and omits some. The data hold about 2 million clones, with about 95% observed a single time. The clonotype was recovered from a man between 18 and 29 years old in good health. The chain links TRBV4-3 to TRBJ2-1, with a possible D match to TRBD2 (5 bases). Material: naive CD8+ T cells sorted from blood. In nucleotides, the CDR3 is TGCGCCAGCAGCCTAAGTACGGACTTTAATATCCAGTTCTTC. Amino acids: CASSLSTDFNIQFF.